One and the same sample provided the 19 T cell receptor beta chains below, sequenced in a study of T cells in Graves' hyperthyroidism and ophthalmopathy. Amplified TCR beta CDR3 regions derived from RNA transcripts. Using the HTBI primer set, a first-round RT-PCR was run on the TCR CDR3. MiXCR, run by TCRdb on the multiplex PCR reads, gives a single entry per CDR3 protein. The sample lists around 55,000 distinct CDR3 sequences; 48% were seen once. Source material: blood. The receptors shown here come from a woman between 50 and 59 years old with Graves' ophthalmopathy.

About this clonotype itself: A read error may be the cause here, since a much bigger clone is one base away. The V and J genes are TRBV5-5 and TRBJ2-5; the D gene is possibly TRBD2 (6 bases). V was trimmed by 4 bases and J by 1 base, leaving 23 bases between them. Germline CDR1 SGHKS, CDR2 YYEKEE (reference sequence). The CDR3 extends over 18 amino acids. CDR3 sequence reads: CASSPVLGGLGPQETQYF. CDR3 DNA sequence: TGTGCCAGCAGCCCGGTACTGGGGGGATTGGGGCCCCAAGAGACCCAGTACTTC.

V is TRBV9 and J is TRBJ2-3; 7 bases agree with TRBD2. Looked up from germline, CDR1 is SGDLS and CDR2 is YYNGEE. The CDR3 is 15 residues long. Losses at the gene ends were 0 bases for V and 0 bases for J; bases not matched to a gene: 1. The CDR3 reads CASSVGGGSTDTQYF. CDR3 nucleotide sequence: TGTGCCAGCAGCGTAGGGGGGGGAAGCACAGATACGCAGTATTTT.

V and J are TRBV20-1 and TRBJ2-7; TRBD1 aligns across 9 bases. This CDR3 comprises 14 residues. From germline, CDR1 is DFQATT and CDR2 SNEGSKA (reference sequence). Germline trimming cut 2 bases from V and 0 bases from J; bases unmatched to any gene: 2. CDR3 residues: CSARTDRGSYEQYF. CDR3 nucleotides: TGCAGTGCTAGAACGGACAGGGGCTCCTACGAGCAGTACTTC.

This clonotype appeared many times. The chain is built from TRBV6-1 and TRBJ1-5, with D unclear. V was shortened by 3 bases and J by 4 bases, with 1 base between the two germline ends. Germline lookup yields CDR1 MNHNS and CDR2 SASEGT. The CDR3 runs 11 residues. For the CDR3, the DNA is TGTGCCAGCAGTGATAATCAGCCCCAGCATTTT. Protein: CASSDNQPQHF.

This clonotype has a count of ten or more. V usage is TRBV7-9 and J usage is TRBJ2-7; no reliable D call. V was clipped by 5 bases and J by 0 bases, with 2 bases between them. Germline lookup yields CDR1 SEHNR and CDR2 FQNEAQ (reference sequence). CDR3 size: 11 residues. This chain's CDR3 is CASSTSYEQYF. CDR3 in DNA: TGTGCCAGCAGCACCTCCTACGAGCAGTACTTC.

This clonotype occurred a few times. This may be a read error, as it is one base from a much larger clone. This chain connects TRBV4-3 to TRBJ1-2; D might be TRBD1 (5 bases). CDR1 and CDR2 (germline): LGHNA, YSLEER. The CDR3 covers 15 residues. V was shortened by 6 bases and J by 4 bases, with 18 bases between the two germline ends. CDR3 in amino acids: CASRIGAEAAYGYTF. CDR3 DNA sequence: TGCGCCAGCAGAATTGGGGCGGAGGCAGCCTATGGCTACACCTTC.

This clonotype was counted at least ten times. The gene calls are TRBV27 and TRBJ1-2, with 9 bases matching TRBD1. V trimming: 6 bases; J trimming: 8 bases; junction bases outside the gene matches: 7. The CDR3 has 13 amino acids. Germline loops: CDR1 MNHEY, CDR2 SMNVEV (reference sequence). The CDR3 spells CASRGTGSIGYTF. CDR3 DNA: TGTGCCAGCAGGGGGACAGGGAGTATAGGCTACACCTTC.

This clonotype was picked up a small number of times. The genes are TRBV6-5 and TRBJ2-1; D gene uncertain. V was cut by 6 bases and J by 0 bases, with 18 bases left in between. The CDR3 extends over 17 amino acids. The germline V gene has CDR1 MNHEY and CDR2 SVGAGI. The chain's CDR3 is CASRPSLFPSSYNEQFF. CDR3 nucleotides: TGTGCCAGCAGACCCTCCCTCTTCCCGAGCTCCTACAATGAGCAGTTCTTC.

CDR3 bases: TGCAGCGTTGCGCTAGCGGGAGGGTGGGAGCAGTACTTC. Translating gives CSVALAGGWEQYF. V usage is TRBV29-1 and J usage is TRBJ2-7; 12 bases are shared with TRBD2. CDR3 length: 13 residues. V gave up 4 bases and J gave up 7 bases; unmatched junction bases: 5. CDR1 and CDR2 from the germline V gene are SQVTM and ANQGSEA.

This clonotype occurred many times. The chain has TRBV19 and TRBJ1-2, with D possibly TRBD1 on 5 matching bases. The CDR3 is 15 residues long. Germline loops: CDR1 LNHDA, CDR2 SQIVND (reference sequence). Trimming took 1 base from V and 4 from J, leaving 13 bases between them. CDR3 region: CASSIGTTGSYGYTF. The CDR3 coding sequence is TGTGCCAGTAGTATAGGGACAACGGGCAGCTATGGCTACACCTTC.

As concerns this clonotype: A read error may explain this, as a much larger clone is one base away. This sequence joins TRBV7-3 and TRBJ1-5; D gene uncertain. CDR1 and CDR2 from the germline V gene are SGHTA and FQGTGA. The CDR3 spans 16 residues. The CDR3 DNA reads TGTGCCAGCAGTCCCCTTGACACCACTAGCAATCAGCCCCATCATTTT. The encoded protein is CASSPLDTTSNQPHHF.

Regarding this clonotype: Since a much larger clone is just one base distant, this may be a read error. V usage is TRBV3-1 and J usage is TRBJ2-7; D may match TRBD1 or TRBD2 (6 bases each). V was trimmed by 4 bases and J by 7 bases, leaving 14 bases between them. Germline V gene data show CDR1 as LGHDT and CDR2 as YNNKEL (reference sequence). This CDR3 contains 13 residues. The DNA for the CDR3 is TGTGCCAGCAGCCCAGCGGAGGGGGGTGAGCAGTACTTC. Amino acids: CASSPAEGGEQYF.

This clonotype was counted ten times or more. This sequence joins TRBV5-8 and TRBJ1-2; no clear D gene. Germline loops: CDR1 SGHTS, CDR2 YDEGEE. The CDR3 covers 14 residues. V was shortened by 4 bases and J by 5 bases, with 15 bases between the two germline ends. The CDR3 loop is CASSGGPAIYGYTF. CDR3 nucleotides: TGTGCCAGCAGCGGTGGACCGGCAATATATGGCTACACCTTC.

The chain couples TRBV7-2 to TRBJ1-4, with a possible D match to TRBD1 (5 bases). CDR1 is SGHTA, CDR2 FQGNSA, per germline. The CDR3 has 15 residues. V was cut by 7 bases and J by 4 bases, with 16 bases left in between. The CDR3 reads CASTQFDRSNEKLFF. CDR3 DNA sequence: TGTGCCAGCACCCAATTCGACAGAAGTAATGAAAAACTGTTTTTT.

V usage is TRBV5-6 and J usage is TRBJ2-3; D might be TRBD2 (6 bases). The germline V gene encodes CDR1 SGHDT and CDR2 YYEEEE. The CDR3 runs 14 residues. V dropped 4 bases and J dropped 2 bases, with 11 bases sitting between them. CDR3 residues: CASSLGLLTDTQYF. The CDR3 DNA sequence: TGTGCCAGCAGCCTGGGACTGCTCACAGATACGCAGTATTTT.

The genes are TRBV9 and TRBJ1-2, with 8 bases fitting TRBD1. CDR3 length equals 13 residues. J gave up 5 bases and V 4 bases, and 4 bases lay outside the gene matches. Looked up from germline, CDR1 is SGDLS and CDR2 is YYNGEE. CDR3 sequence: CASSHDRGYGYTF. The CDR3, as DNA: TGTGCCAGCAGCCACGACAGGGGATATGGCTACACCTTC.

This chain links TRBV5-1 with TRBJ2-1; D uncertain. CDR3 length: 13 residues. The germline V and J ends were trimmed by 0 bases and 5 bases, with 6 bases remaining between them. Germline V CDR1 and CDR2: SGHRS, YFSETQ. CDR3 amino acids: CASSLAPNNEQFF. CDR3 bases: TGCGCCAGCAGCTTGGCGCCTAACAATGAGCAGTTCTTC.

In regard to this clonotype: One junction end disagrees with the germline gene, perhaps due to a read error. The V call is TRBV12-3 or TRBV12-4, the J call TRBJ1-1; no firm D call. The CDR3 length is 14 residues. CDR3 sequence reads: CASSLRYMNTEACF. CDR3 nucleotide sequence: TGTGCCAGCAGTTTAAGATACATGAACACGGAAGCTTGCTTT.

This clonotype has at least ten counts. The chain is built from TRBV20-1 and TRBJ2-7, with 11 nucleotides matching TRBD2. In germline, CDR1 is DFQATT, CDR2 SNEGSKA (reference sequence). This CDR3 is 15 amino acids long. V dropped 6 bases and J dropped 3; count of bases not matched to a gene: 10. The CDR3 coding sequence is TGCAGTGCCCGCCAAACTAGCGGGAGTTTCTACGAGCAGTACTTC. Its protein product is CSARQTSGSFYEQYF.